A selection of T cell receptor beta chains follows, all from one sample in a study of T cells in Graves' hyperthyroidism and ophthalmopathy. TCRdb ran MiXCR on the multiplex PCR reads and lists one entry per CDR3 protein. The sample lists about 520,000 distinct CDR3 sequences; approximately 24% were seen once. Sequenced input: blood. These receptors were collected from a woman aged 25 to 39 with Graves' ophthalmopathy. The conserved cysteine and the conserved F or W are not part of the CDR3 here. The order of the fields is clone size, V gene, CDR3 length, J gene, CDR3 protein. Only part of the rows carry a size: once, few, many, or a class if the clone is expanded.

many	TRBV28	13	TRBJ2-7	ASSSRGPYSYEQY
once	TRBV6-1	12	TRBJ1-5	ASSDGGGEGPQH
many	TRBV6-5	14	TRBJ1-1	ASSSLYSKKNTEAF
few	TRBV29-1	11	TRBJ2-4	SARTVGKNIKY
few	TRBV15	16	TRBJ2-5	ATSRDHSGGPPGETQY
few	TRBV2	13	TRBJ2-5	ASTQRGVLGETQY
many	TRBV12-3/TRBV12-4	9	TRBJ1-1	ASSLGPEAF
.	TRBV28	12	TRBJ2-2	ASSLREPRRELF
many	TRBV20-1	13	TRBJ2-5	SALETSGAWETQY
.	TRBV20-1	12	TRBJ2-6	SAPRGRGANVLT
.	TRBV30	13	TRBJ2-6	AWSEGSSGANVLT
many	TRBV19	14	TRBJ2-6	ASSSRTSSGANVLT
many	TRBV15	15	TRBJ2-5	ATSRDEAALLQETQY
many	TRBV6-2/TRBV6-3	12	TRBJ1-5	ASSLGGVFQPQH
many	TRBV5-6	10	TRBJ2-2	ASSRPPGELF
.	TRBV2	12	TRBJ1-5	ASSLDRGSQPQH
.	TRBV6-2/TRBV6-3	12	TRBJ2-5	ATQFPGGRETQY
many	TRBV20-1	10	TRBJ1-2	SASGTGKGYT
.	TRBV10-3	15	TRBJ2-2	AITPGLAGVSTGELF
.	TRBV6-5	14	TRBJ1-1	ASSSNGPGLNTEAF
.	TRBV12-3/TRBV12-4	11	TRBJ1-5	ASGRTANQPQH
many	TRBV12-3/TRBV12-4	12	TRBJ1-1	ASHIGGLGTEAF
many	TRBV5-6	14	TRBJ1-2	ASTVDRGTSNYGYT
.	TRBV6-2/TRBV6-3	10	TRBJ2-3	ASRSRPDTQY
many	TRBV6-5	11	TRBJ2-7	ASDRTGGYEQY
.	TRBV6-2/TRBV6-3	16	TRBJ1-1	ASSYSSRDRGQNTEAF
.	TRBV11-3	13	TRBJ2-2	ASSPPAGGTGELF
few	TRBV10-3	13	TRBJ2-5	AISESGSRQETQY
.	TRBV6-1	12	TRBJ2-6	ASRLAAGANVLT
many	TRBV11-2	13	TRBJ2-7	ASSLGQGLSYEQY
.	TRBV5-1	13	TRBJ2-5	ASSIGQGGAKTQY
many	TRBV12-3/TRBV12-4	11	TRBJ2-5	ASSLWGQETQY
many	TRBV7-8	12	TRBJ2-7	ASSLDSRSYEQY
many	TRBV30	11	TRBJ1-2	AWSGQSGYGYT
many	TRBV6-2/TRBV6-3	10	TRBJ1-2	ASGTGNYGYT
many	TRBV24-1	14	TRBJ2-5	ATNGDGSCSRETQY
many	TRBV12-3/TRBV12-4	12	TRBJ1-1	ASGDAATNTEAF
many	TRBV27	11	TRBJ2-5	ASSLGQGETQY
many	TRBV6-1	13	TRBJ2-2	ASSGRDRAAGELF
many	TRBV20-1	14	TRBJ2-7	SARPTGAPTLYEQY
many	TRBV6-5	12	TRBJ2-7	ASSYLSGDYEQY
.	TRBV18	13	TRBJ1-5	ASSRGQAFNQPQH
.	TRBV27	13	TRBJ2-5	APRVGSPYQETQY
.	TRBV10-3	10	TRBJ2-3	AISEAADTQY
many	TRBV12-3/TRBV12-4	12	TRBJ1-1	ASRGGSLNTEAF